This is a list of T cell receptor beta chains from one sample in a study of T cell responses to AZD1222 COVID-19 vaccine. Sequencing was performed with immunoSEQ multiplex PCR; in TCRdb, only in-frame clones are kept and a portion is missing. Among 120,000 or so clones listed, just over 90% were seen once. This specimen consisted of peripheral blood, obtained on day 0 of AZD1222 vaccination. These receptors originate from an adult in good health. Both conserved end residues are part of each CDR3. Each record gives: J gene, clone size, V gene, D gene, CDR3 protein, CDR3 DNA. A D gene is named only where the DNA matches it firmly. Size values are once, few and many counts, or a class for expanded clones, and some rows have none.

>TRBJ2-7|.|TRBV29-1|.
CSVDVSYEQYF
TGCAGCGTTGACGTTTCCTACGAGCAGTACTTC
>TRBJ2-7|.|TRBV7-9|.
CASSLDLGVTYEQYF
TGTGCCAGCAGCTTAGACCTGGGCGTCACCTACGAGCAGTACTTC
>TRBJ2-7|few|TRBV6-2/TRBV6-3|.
CASSYSTLEQYF
TGTGCCAGCAGTTACTCAACCCTCGAGCAGTACTTC
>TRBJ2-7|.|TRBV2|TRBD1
CASRGTAYEQYF
TGTGCCAGCAGAGGGACAGCCTACGAGCAGTACTTC
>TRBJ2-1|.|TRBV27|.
CASSRGSLGNEQFF
TGTGCCAGCAGCAGAGGATCCCTCGGCAATGAGCAGTTCTTC
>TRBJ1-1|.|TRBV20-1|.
CSASLGRLAFF
TGCAGTGCTAGTCTGGGGCGGTTAGCTTTCTTT
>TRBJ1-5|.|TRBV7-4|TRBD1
CASSKGQVSSNQPQHF
TGTGCCAGCAGCAAGGGACAGGTCTCCAGCAATCAGCCCCAGCATTTT
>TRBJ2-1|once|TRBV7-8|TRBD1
CASSLGNRGTYNEQFF
TGTGCCAGCAGCTTAGGTAACAGGGGAACCTACAATGAGCAGTTCTTC
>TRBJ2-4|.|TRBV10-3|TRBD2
CAISESGGRDLADKNIQYF
TGTGCCATCAGTGAGTCGGGCGGGCGAGATCTAGCGGACAAAAACATTCAGTACTTC
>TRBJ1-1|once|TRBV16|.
CASSHPRQTGEAFF
TGTGCCAGCAGCCACCCCAGGCAGACCGGTGAAGCTTTCTTT
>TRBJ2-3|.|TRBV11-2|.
CASSTGSDTQYF
TGTGCCAGCAGCACGGGATCAGATACGCAGTATTTT
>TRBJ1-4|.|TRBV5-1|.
CASSLDPGLREKLFF
TGCGCCAGCAGCTTGGATCCGGGGTTAAGGGAAAAACTGTTTTTT
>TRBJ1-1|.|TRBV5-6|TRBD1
CASSLALQGARNTEAFF
TGTGCCAGCAGCTTGGCCCTACAGGGGGCGCGGAACACTGAAGCTTTCTTT
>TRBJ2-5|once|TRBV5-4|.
CASSKEGRMETQYF
TGTGCCAGCAGCAAGGAGGGTAGGATGGAGACCCAGTACTTC
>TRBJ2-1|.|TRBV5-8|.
CASSSREGSEQFF
TGTGCCAGCAGCTCCCGGGAAGGGAGTGAGCAGTTCTTC
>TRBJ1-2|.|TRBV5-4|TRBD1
CASSLGQGLGYTF
TGTGCCAGCAGCTTGGGACAGGGGTTAGGCTACACCTTC
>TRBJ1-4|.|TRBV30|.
CAWADLRIEKLFF
TGTGCCTGGGCCGACCTTAGGATTGAAAAACTGTTTTTT
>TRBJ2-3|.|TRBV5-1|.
CASSWDGADTQYF
TGCGCCAGCAGCTGGGATGGGGCAGATACGCAGTATTTT
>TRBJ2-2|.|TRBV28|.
CASSFLRRELFF
TGTGCCAGCAGTTTTCTGAGAAGGGAGCTGTTTTTT
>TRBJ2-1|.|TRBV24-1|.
CATSDPGLTIVGEQFF
TGTGCCACCAGCGATCCGGGACTCACTATAGTCGGTGAGCAGTTCTTC
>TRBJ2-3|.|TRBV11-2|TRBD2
CASSPTSGTDTQYF
TGTGCCAGCAGCCCGACTAGCGGCACAGATACGCAGTATTTT
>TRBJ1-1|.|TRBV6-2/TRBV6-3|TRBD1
CASSPQGALTEAFF
TGTGCCAGCAGTCCCCAGGGGGCGCTTACTGAAGCTTTCTTT
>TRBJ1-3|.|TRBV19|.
CASSSSSGNTIYF
TGTGCCAGTAGTTCGAGCTCTGGAAACACCATATATTTT
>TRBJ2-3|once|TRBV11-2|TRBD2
CASSWRLAGTDTQYF
TGTGCCAGCAGCTGGCGACTAGCGGGCACAGATACGCAGTATTTT
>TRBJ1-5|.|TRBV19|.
CASSMRKGLQPQHF
TGTGCCAGTAGTATGAGGAAGGGCCTACAGCCCCAGCATTTT
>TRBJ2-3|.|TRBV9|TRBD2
CASSSRGLAADTQYF
TGTGCCAGCAGCTCCCGGGGACTAGCGGCAGATACGCAGTATTTT
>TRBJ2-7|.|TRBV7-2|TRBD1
CASSSGQEPPDEQYF
TGTGCCAGCAGCTCAGGACAGGAGCCCCCAGACGAGCAGTACTTC
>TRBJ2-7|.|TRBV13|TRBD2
CASSSPGTSSSYEQYF
TGTGCCAGCAGCTCCCCAGGGACTAGCAGCTCCTACGAGCAGTACTTC
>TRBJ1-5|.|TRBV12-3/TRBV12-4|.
CASLGASQPQHF
TGTGCCAGCTTGGGGGCCAGTCAGCCCCAGCATTTT
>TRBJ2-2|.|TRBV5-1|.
CASSLAAKNTGELFF
TGCGCCAGCAGCTTGGCGGCAAAGAACACCGGGGAGCTGTTTTTT
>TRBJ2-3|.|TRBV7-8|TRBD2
CASSLVVLAGSDTQYF
TGTGCCAGCAGCTTAGTCGTACTAGCGGGATCGGATACGCAGTATTTT
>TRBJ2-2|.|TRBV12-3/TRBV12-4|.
CASSFTGELFF
TGTGCCAGCAGTTTCACCGGGGAGCTGTTTTTT
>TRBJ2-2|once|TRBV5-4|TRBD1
CASSYYDRGPAAGELFF
TGTGCCAGCAGCTACTACGACAGGGGCCCGGCCGCCGGGGAGCTGTTTTTT
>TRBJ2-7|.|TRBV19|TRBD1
CASLGQGSYEQYF
TGTGCCAGCCTGGGACAGGGGAGTTACGAGCAGTACTTC
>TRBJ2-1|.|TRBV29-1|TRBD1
CSVEVGTGVTGRQFF
TGCAGCGTTGAAGTAGGGACAGGGGTAACCGGTCGGCAGTTCTTC
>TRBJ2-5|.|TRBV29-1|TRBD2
CSVDVGLAGEETQYF
TGCAGCGTTGACGTGGGACTAGCGGGAGAGGAGACCCAGTACTTC
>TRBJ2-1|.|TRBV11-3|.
CASSLGPLLDHEQFF
TGTGCCAGCAGCTTAGGACCCCTCCTTGATCATGAGCAGTTCTTC
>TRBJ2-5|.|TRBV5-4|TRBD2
CASSKGLAGEETQYF
TGTGCCAGCAGCAAGGGACTAGCGGGAGAAGAGACCCAGTACTTC
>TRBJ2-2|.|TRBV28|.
CASIGSDRTGELFF
TGTGCCAGCATTGGTAGCGATCGCACCGGGGAGCTGTTTTTT
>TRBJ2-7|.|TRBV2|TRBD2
CASSDRLAGEYEQYF
TGTGCCAGCAGTGACAGACTAGCGGGAGAATACGAGCAGTACTTC
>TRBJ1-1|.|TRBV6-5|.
CASSQQGSNTEAFF
TGTGCCAGCAGCCAACAGGGTTCGAACACTGAAGCTTTCTTT
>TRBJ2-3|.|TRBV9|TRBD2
CASNTGAGERTQYF
TGTGCCAGCAACACCGGAGCGGGAGAACGTACGCAGTATTTT